The sequence of this TCR beta chain was determined in a study of T cell responses to AZD1222 COVID-19 vaccine. Regarding the study as a whole: Recipients of two AZD1222 doses showed rising Spike-specific TCR breadth and depth. Donors, mostly white British, included more females; clonal diversity was possibly underestimated.

Profiled with immunoSEQ multiplex PCR; TCRdb holds only in-frame clones, not every one. The sample records more than 70,000 clones, approximately 89% being singletons. In regard to this clone: Its antigen remains unknown.

V trimming: 5 bases; J trimming: 9 bases; junction bases outside the gene matches: 8. The CDR3 consists of 13 residues. The germline CDR1 and CDR2 sequences are SEHNR and FQNEAQ (reference sequence). Recipients boosted at about 4 weeks or about 12 weeks are pooled. The receptor was derived from an adult who received the AZD1222 COVID-19 vaccine. The sequencing here drew on peripheral blood, taken 28 days after the second AZD1222 dose. V usage is TRBV7-9 and J usage is TRBJ2-3; 7 bases agree with TRBD1. The CDR3 region is CASSPGTVGTQYF. As DNA, the CDR3 is TGTGCCAGCAGCCCCGGGACAGTTGGCACGCAGTATTTT.